This T cell receptor beta chain comes out of a study of follicular helper T cells after annual influenza vaccination. About the research overall: Some donors were sampled over the 2013-2014, 2014-2015 and 2015-2016 vaccinations. Study findings and constraints: Rare clonotypes were missed; only about 9-20% of cells gave TCRB.

The repertoire was sequenced with immunoSEQ multiplex PCR; TCRdb's copy has only in-frame clones and lacks some. Among approximately 10,000 clones listed, 70% to 85% were seen once. From germline, CDR1 is SGHVS and CDR2 FQNEAQ. The V and J ends lost 2 bases and 0 bases respectively, with 7 bases between them. The CDR3 is 15 residues long. Of note for this clone: Its antigen is unknown.

Sequencing was performed on CXCR5- memory CD4+ T cells sorted from blood, taken 6 weeks after influenza vaccination. The sequence was obtained from an adult who received the influenza vaccine. The chain is built from TRBV7-8 and TRBJ2-2; no firm D call. The DNA for the CDR3 is TGTGCCAGCAGCTTAATAACGGCGAACACCGGGGAGCTGTTTTTT. Encoded protein: CASSLITANTGELFF.